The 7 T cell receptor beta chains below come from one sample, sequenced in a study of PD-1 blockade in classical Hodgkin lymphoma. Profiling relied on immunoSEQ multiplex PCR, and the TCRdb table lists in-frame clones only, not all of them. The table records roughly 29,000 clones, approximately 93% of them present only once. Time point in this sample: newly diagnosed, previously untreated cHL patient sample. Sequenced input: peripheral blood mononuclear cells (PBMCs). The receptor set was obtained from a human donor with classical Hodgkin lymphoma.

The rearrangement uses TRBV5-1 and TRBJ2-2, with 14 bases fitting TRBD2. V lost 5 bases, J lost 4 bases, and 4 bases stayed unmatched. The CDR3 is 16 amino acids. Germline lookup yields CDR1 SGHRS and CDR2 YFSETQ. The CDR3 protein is CASREGLAGVTGELFF. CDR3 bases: TGCGCCAGCAGGGAGGGACTAGCGGGAGTCACCGGGGAGCTGTTTTTT.

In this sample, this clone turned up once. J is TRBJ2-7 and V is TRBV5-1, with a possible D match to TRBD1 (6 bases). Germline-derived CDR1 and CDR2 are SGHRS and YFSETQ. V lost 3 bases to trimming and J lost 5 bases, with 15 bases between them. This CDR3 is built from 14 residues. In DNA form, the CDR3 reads TGCGCCAGCAGCTGGTACAGGGCCGCCAACGAGCAGTACTTC. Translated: CASSWYRAANEQYF.

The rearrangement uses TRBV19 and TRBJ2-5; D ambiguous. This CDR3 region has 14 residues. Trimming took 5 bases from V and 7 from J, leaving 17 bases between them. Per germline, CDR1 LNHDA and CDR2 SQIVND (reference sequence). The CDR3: CASSPSGLPGTQYF. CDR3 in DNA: TGTGCCAGTAGTCCCAGTGGCCTCCCTGGGACCCAGTACTTC. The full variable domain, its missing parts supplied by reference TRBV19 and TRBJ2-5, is DGGITQSPKYLFRKEGQNVTLSCEQNLNHDAMYWYRQDPGQGLRLIYYSQIVNDFQKGDIAEGYSVSREKKESFPLTVTSAQKNPTAFYLCASSPSGLPGTQYFGPGTRLLVL.

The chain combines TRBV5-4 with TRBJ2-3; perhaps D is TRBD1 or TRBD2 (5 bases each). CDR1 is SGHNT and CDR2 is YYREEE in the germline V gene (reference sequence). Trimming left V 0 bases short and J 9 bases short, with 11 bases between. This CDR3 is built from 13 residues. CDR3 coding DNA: TGTGCCAGCAGCTTGGACGGGGCAGGGACGCAGTATTTT. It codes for CASSLDGAGTQYF.

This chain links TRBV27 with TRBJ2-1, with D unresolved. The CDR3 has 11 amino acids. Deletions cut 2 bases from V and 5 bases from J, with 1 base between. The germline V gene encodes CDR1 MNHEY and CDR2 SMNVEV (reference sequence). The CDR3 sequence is CASSLHNEQFF. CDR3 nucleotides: TGTGCCAGCAGTTTACACAATGAGCAGTTCTTC.

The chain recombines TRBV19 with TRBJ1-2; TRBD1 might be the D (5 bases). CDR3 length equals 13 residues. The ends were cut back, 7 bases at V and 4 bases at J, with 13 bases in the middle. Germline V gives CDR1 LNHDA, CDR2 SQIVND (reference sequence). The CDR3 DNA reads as TGTGCCAGTACCCCAAAAGGGGTCTATGGCTACACCTTC. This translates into CASTPKGVYGYTF.

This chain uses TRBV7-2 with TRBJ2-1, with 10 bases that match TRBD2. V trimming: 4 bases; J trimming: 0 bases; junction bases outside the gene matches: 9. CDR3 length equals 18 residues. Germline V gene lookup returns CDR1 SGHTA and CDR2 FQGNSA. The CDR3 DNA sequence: TGTGCCAGCAGCTCCGATCCGGGACTAGCGATCTCCTACAATGAGCAGTTCTTC. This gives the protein CASSSDPGLAISYNEQFF.